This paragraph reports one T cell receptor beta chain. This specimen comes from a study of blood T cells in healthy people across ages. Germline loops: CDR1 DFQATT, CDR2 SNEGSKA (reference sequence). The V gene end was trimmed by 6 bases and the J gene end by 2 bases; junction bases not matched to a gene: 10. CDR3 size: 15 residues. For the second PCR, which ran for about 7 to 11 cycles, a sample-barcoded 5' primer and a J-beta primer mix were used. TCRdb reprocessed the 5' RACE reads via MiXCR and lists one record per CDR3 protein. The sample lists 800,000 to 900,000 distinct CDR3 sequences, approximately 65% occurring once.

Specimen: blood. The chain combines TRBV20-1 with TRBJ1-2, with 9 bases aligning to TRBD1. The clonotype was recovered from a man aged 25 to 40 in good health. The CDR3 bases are TGCAGTGCCAGGGAACGGGACAGGGACAACTATGGCTACACCTTC. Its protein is CSARERDRDNYGYTF.